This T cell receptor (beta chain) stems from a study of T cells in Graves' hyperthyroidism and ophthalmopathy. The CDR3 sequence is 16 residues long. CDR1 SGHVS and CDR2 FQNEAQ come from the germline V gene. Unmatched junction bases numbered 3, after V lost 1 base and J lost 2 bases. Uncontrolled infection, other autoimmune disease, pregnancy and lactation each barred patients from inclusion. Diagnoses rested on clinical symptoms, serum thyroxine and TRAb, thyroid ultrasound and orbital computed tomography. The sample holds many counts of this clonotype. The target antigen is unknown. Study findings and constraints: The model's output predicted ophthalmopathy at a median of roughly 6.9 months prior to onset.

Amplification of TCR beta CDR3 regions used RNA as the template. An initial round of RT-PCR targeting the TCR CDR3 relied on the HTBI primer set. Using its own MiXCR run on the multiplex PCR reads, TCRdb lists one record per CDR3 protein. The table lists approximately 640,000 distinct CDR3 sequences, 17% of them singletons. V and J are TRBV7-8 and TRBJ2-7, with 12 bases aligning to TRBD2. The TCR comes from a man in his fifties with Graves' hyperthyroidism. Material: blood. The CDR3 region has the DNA TGTGCCAGCAGCTTAGTGCTAGCGGGAGGGCCCTACGAGCAGTACTTC. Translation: CASSLVLAGGPYEQYF. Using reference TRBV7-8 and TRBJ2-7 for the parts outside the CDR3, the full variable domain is GAGVSQSPRYKVAKRGQDVALRCDPISGHVSLFWYQQALGQGPEFLTYFQNEAQLDKSGLPSDRFFAERPEGSVSTLKIQRTQQEDSAVYLCASSLVLAGGPYEQYFGPGTRLTVT.